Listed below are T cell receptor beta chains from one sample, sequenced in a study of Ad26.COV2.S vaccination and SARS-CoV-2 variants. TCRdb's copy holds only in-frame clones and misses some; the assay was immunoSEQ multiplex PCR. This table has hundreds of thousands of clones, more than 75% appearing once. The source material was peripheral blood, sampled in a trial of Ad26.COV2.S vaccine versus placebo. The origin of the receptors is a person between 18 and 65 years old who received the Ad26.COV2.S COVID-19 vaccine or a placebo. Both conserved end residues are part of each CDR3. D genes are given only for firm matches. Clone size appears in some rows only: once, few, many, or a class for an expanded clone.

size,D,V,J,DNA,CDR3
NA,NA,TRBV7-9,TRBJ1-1,TGTGCCAGCAGCTTAGTCGAGGTTTCCACTGAAGCTTTCTTT,CASSLVEVSTEAFF
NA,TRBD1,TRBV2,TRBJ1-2,TGTGCCAGCAGTGGCGATGGGACAGGCTATGGCTACACCTTC,CASSGDGTGYGYTF
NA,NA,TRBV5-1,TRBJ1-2,TGCGCCAGCAGCCTAAGTTCCCTCGGGTCCGGCGGCTACACCTTC,CASSLSSLGSGGYTF
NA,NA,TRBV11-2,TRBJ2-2,TGTGCCAGCAGAAAAAACTGGGGGGACAACACCGGGGAGCTGTTTTTT,CASRKNWGDNTGELFF
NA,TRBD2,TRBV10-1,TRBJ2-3,TGCGCCAGCAGTCTACTAGCGGGGGGCCCCACAGATACGCAGTATTTT,CASSLLAGGPTDTQYF
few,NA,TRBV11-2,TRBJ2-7,TGTGCCAGCAGCTTCATCACCGGGAGCTCCTACGAGCAGTACTTC,CASSFITGSSYEQYF
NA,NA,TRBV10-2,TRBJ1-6,TGCGCCAGCAGTGAGGAGTTTCGGGGGTTGAATTCACCCCTCCACTTT,CASSEEFRGLNSPLHF
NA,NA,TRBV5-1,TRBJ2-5,TGCGCCAGCAGCTTATGGGGGCAGGGCCAAGAGACCCAGTACTTC,CASSLWGQGQETQYF
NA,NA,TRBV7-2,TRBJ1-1,TGTGCCAGCAGCTTAGACGGCCACGCGAGCACTGAAGCTTTCTTT,CASSLDGHASTEAFF
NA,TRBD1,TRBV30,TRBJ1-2,TGTGCCTGGAGGAGACAGGGGGGTAACTATGGCTACACCTTC,CAWRRQGGNYGYTF
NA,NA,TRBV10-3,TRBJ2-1,TGTGCCATCAGTGGAAAACGGGACTACAATGAGCAGTTCTTC,CAISGKRDYNEQFF
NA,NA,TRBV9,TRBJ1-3,TGTGCCAGCAGCCCCGGGGCCACAAGCTCTGGAAACACCATATATTTT,CASSPGATSSGNTIYF
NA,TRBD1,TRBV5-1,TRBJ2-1,TGCGCCAGCAACAGAGTAACGGGACAGGACTACAATGAGCAGTTCTTC,CASNRVTGQDYNEQFF
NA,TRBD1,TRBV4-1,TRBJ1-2,TGCGCCAGCAGACATGAGGGACAGGGGAACTATGGCTACACCTTC,CASRHEGQGNYGYTF
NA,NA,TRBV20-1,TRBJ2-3,TGCAGTGCTAGTCCGGATACGCAGTATTTT,CSASPDTQYF
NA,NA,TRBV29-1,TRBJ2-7,TGCAGCGTTGAGACGGAGGCTACCTACGAGCAGTACTTC,CSVETEATYEQYF
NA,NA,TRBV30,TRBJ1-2,TGTGCCTGGAGTGGACAGTCTAACTATGGCTACACCTTC,CAWSGQSNYGYTF
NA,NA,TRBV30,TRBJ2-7,TGTGCCTGGAGTGTACAGCGAGATTCCGAGCAGTACTTC,CAWSVQRDSEQYF
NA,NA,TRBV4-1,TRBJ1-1,TGCGCCAGCAGCCAAGCATACACTGAAGCTTTCTTT,CASSQAYTEAFF
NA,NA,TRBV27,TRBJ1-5,TGTGCCAGCAGTCAGGGTTATAGCAATCAGCCCCAGCATTTT,CASSQGYSNQPQHF
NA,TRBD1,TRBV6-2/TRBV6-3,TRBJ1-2,TGTGCCAGCAGTTACTCGAGGACAGGGGGCAGTGGCTACACCTTC,CASSYSRTGGSGYTF
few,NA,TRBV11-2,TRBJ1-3,TGTGCCAGCAGCTTAGTGACTGGAAACACCATATATTTT,CASSLVTGNTIYF
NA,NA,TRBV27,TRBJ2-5,TGTGCCAGCAGTTTTAGGGGCATCCAAGAGACCCAGTACTTC,CASSFRGIQETQYF
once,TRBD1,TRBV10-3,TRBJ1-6,TGTGCCATCAGTGAGCTTCCAGGGACAGGGGATTCACCCCTCCACTTT,CAISELPGTGDSPLHF
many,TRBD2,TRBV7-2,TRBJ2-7,TGTGCCAGCAGCTCAACCACTAGCGGGAGGTACTACGAGCAGTACTTC,CASSSTTSGRYYEQYF
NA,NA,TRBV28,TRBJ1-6,TGTGCCAGCAGTCCCCGACGGGATAGCTCCTATAATTCACCCCTCCACTTT,CASSPRRDSSYNSPLHF